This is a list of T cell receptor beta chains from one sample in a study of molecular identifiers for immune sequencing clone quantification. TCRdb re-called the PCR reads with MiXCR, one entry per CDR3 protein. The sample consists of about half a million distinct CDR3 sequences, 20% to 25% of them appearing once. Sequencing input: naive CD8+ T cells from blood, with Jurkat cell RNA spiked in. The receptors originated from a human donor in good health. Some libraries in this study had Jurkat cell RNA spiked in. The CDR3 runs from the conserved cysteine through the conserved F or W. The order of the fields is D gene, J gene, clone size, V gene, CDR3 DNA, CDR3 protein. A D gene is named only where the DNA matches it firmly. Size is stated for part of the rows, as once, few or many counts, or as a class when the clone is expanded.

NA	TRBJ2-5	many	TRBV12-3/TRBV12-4	TGTGCCAGCAGTTCACTTAGTAAAGAGACCCAGTACTTC	CASSSLSKETQYF
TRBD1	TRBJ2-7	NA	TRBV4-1	TGCGCCAGCAGCCCCGATCGACAGGGCCTTACCTACGAGCTGTACTTC	CASSPDRQGLTYELYF
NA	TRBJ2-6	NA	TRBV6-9	TGTGCCAGCAGTTATTACGGATCTGGGGCCAACGTCCTGACTTTC	CASSYYGSGANVLTF
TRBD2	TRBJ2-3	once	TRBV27	TGTGCCAGCAGCAGCGGGAGGGCCCCGTATTTT	CASSSGRAPYF
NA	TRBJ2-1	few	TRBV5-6	TGTGCCAGCAGCTTGGCAGGGGAGGCCACCTCCTACAATGAGCAGTTCTTC	CASSLAGEATSYNEQFF
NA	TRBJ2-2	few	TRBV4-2	TGTGCCAGCAGCCCGATTGGAGGGAACACCGGGGAGCTGTTTTTT	CASSPIGGNTGELFF
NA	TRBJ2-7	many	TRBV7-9	TGTGCCAGCAGCTTACCCGGGCTAGAGCAGTACTTC	CASSLPGLEQYF
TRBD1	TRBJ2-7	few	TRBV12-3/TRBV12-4	TGTGCCAGCAGTCCGACCGCGACAGGGAAAGGGTACGAGCAGTACTTC	CASSPTATGKGYEQYF
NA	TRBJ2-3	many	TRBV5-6	TGTGCCAGCAGCTTGTGGAGCACAGATACGCAGTATTTT	CASSLWSTDTQYF
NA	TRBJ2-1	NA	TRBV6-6	TGTGCCAGCAGTCAGGGACACCCCGGTGGTAGATACAATGAGCAGTTCTTC	CASSQGHPGGRYNEQFF
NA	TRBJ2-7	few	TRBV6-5	TGTGCCAGCAGTTACTCTGTGGGGGGCCGGTACGAGCAGTACTTC	CASSYSVGGRYEQYF
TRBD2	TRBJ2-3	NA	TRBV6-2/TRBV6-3	TGTGCCAGCAGTTCCCTAGCGGGTTCTATCGATACGCGGTATTTT	CASSSLAGSIDTRYF
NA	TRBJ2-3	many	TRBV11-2	TGTGCCAGCAGCTTTCTGGACTACTACACAGATACGCAGTATTTT	CASSFLDYYTDTQYF
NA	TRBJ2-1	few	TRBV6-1	TGTGCCAGCAGTGATAGTGATCCCCATGAGCAGTTCTTC	CASSDSDPHEQFF
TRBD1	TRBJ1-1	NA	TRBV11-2	TGTGCCAGCAGCACTAGGGCAGGGGGCTGGGACACTGAAGCTTTCTTT	CASSTRAGGWDTEAFF
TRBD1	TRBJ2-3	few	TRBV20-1	TGCAGTGCTAAAAAAGGGGACAGACGCACAGATACGCAGTATTTT	CSAKKGDRRTDTQYF
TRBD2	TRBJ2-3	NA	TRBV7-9	TGTGCCAGCATCGAGAGCGGGGGCCGCACAGATACGCAGTATTTT	CASIESGGRTDTQYF
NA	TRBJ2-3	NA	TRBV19	TGTGCCAGTAAAGAATCCGCCCGCACAGATACGCAGTATTTT	CASKESARTDTQYF
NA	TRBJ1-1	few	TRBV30	TGTGCCTGGGACAGAGTCTTAAACACTGAAGCTTTCTTT	CAWDRVLNTEAFF
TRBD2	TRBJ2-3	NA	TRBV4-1	TGCGCCAGCAGCCAAGAAGGCTCCGGACTAGCTCCAGATACGCAGTATTTT	CASSQEGSGLAPDTQYF
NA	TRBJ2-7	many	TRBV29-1	TGCAGCGTAATGTGGCAGAGCTCCTACGAGCAGTACTTC	CSVMWQSSYEQYF
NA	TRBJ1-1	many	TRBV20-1	TGCAGCGTGACTACAGAGAACACTGAAGCTTTCTTT	CSVTTENTEAFF
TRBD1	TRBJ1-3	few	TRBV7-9	TGTGCCAGCAGCCCGCAGGGGGGATTCGGAAACACCATATATTTT	CASSPQGGFGNTIYF
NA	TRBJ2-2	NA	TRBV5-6	TGTGCCAGCAGCTGGGGAGGATTGGGCGGGGAGCTGTTTTTT	CASSWGGLGGELFF
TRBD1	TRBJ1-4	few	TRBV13	TGTGCCAGCAGCCCCGACAGGGGGCCGGATGAAAAACTGTTTTTT	CASSPDRGPDEKLFF
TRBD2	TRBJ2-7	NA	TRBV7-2	TGTGCCAGCAGCCCCGGACTGGGTAGCGGGGGGCCCGAGCAGTACTTC	CASSPGLGSGGPEQYF
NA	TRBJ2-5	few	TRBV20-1	TGCAGTGCTAGGGAGGGGGCGTACCAAGAGACCCAGTACTTC	CSAREGAYQETQYF
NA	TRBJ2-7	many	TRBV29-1	TGCAGCGTTGAACGTCTAGGGGAGCAGTACTTC	CSVERLGEQYF
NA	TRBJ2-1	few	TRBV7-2	TGTGCCAGCAGCCTCACAGGGAATGAGGAGTTCTTC	CASSLTGNEEFF
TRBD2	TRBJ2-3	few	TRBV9	TGTGCCAGCAGCGACCACCCGGGAGGGGGGGATCGTACAGATACGCAGTATTTT	CASSDHPGGGDRTDTQYF
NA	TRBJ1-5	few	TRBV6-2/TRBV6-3	TGTGCCAGCAGTCAATCGCTCGGGGGGCACCTACCCCAGCATTTT	CASSQSLGGHLPQHF
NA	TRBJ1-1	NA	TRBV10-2	TGCGCCGGCAGTGACAGGACCATGAACACTGAAGCTTTCTTT	CAGSDRTMNTEAFF
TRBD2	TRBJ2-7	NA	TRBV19	TGTGCCAGTAGTATAGCGGGCGGGAGGCCTCCCTACGAGCAGTACTTC	CASSIAGGRPPYEQYF
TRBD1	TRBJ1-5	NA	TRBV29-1	TGCAGCGTTGTTTCGGGACAGGGGAATCCACCCCAGCATTTT	CSVVSGQGNPPQHF
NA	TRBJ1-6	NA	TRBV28	TGTGCCAGCAGTTTAACCCCACAGGGATCACCCCTCCACTTT	CASSLTPQGSPLHF
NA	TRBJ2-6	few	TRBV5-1	TGCGCCAGCAGCTTACCGACAGGAGTGAACTCTGGGGCCAACGTCCTGACTTTC	CASSLPTGVNSGANVLTF
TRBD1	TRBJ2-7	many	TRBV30	TGTGCCTGGAACCCAGGACAGGGGGAATGGGGCGAGCAGTACTTC	CAWNPGQGEWGEQYF
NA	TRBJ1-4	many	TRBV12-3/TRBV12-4	TGTGCCAGCAGTTTCCGGGACGGTATTAATGAAAAACTGTTTTTT	CASSFRDGINEKLFF
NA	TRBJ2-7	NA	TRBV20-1	TGCAGTGCTAGAGATGGGGGGATTGGGGTTGGTAACGAGCAGTACTTC	CSARDGGIGVGNEQYF
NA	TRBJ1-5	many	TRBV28	TGTGCCAGCAGGGGAGGCTATAGCAATCAGCCCCAGCATTTT	CASRGGYSNQPQHF
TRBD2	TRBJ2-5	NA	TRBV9	TGTGCCAGCAGCGTAGGAGCGGGGGATGAGACCCAGTACTTC	CASSVGAGDETQYF
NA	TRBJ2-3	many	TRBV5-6	TGTGCCAGCAGCTTGAGGCCTAGGGTTACAGATACGCAGTATTTT	CASSLRPRVTDTQYF